The next 31 T cell receptor beta chains were all read from a single sample in a study of blood T cells in healthy people across ages. Next came a second PCR, run for 7 to 11 cycles, which used a sample-barcoded 5' primer along with a J-beta primer mix. TCRdb used MiXCR to reprocess the 5' RACE reads, holding one entry per CDR3 protein. The profile shows about 1.1 million distinct CDR3 sequences, under 40% of them singletons. The sample comprised blood. These receptors were obtained from a man aged 18 to 35 in good health.

The chain links TRBV7-2 to TRBJ2-4; D is ambiguous. Germline CDR1 is SGHTA and CDR2 is FQGNSA. Trimming cost V 8 bases and J 8 bases, with 19 bases left between them. The CDR3 covers 14 residues. CDR3 residues: CASQDRNQGHIQYF. The CDR3 DNA follows: TGTGCCAGCCAGGACCGGAATCAAGGGCACATTCAGTACTTC.

This clonotype showed up just a few times. The chain combines TRBV15 with TRBJ2-3, with 10 nucleotides matching TRBD2. The CDR3 covers 18 residues. Germline CDR1 and CDR2: LNHNV and YYDKDF (reference sequence). The V gene end was trimmed by 2 bases and the J gene end by 5 bases; junction bases not matched to a gene: 13. The CDR3 reads CATSRPLPAGGKRDTQYF. The CDR3 bases are TGTGCCACCAGCAGACCCCTTCCAGCGGGGGGGAAACGAGATACGCAGTATTTT. Complete variable domain (other parts from reference TRBV15 and TRBJ2-3): DAMVIQNPRYQVTQFGKPVTLSCSQTLNHNVMYWYQQKSSQAPKLLFHYYDKDFNNEADTPDNFQSRRPNTSFCFLDIRSPGLGDTAMYLCATSRPLPAGGKRDTQYFGPGTRLTVL.

This clonotype was counted only a few times. The V call is TRBV6-1, the J call TRBJ2-7, with TRBD1 identical over 8 bases. CDR1 and CDR2 (germline): MNHNS, SASEGT. The CDR3 is made up of 17 amino acids. V shed 1 base, J shed 3 bases, and the junction held 11 bases outside the gene matches. For the CDR3, the DNA is TGTGCCAGCAGTGAAGGGGACAGGTTCGGGAGACTCTACGAGCAGTACTTC. As protein: CASSEGDRFGRLYEQYF.

The V call is TRBV14, the J call TRBJ1-1; possibly TRBD1 for D (5 bases). The germline V gene encodes CDR1 SGHDN and CDR2 FVKESK. Trimming stripped 0 bases from V and 3 bases from J, with 11 bases between. This CDR3 has 15 residues. The CDR3, as DNA: TGTGCCAGCAGCCAAGACCTGACAGTATACACTGAAGCTTTCTTT. Translation: CASSQDLTVYTEAFF.

This clonotype was found once. An end of the junction does not agree with germline; a read error may underlie this. This chain uses TRBV12-3 or TRBV12-4 with TRBJ2-5, with TRBD2 identical over 14 bases. The CDR3 has 16 residues. The CDR3 protein is CANSPRLAGGPETQYF. The CDR3 nucleotides read TGTGCCAACAGTCCCCGACTAGCGGGGGGGCCGGAGACCCAGTACTTC.

The rearrangement joins TRBV4-2 to TRBJ2-4; D is unclear. Germline loops: CDR1 LGHNA, CDR2 YNFKEQ. This CDR3 spans 15 amino acids. V was shortened by 1 base and J by 5 bases, with 12 bases between the two germline ends. CDR3 region: CASSQVGLRQNIQYF. The DNA for the CDR3 is TGTGCCAGCAGCCAAGTCGGGCTGCGGCAAAACATTCAGTACTTC.

The chain recombines TRBV7-9 with TRBJ2-1; TRBD2 aligns across 13 bases. The J call may be wrong; the DNA end is better matched by TRBJ2-7. Germline V gene data show CDR1 as SEHNR and CDR2 as FQNEAQ (reference sequence). CDR3 size: 17 residues. The CDR3: CASSPGLAGASYNEQYF. For the CDR3, the DNA is TGTGCCAGCAGCCCCGGACTAGCGGGGGCCTCCTACAATGAGCAGTACTTC.

The V gene is TRBV20-1, the J gene TRBJ1-5, with 12 bases fitting TRBD1. The length of the CDR3 is 16 residues. The V and J ends lost 5 bases and 5 bases, in that order; junction bases with no gene match: 10. Germline loops: CDR1 DFQATT, CDR2 SNEGSKA (reference sequence). The CDR3 here is CSAPRDRGRIYQPQHF. The DNA for the CDR3 is TGCAGTGCTCCCCGGGACAGGGGGCGCATCTATCAGCCCCAGCATTTT.

V and J are TRBV27 and TRBJ1-4; unclear D gene. Germline V gene lookup returns CDR1 MNHEY and CDR2 SMNVEV (reference sequence). Trimming shortened V by 5 bases and J by 8 bases, and 9 bases separated the two germline ends. The CDR3 extends over 12 amino acids. CDR3 DNA: TGTGCCAGCAGTAGTTTGGGGGAAAAACTGTTTTTT. Protein product: CASSSLGEKLFF.

The V and J genes are TRBV7-2 and TRBJ2-3; no definite D call. The germline gives CDR1 SGHTA, CDR2 FQGNSA. V was trimmed by 4 bases and J by 5 bases, leaving 7 bases between them. The CDR3 is 12 amino acids. CDR3 sequence: CASSYHRDTQYF. In nucleotides, the CDR3 is TGTGCCAGCAGCTACCACAGAGATACGCAGTATTTT.

A word on this clonotype: Possible read error: a much larger clone is one base away. The V and J genes are TRBV20-1 and TRBJ2-3; TRBD2 is a possible D gene (6 bases). Per germline, CDR1 DFQATT and CDR2 SNEGSKA (reference sequence). There are 12 residues in the CDR3. V shed 4 bases and J shed 4 bases, with 9 bases lying between them. The CDR3 reads CSAKEGPDTQYF. The DNA of the CDR3 is TGCAGTGCTAAGGAGGGGCCAGATACGCAGTATTTT.

CDR3 residues: CASSLGDVSSTDTQYF. The CDR3 bases are TGTGCCAGCAGCTTAGGTGACGTCTCTAGCACAGATACGCAGTATTTT. This chain links TRBV7-9 with TRBJ2-3, with unresolved D. V lost 1 base and J 0 bases, leaving 11 bases between the germline ends. Per the germline V gene, CDR1 is SEHNR and CDR2 is FQNEAQ (reference sequence). CDR3 size: 16 residues.

This rearrangement joins TRBV20-1 to TRBJ1-2, with D tentatively TRBD1 (5 bases). There are 14 residues in the CDR3. Deletions cut 3 bases from V and 0 bases from J, with 11 bases between. Per germline, CDR1 DFQATT and CDR2 SNEGSKA (reference sequence). CDR3 residues: CSASGATANYGYTF. In DNA, the CDR3 is TGCAGTGCTAGTGGGGCGACAGCTAACTATGGCTACACCTTC.

The chain recombines TRBV7-8 with TRBJ2-3, with 8 bases lining up with TRBD1. J lost 4 bases, V lost 3 bases, and 3 bases had no gene match. CDR3 size: 14 residues. Germline lookup yields CDR1 SGHVS and CDR2 FQNEAQ. The CDR3 region is CASSLDRESDTQYF. Here the CDR3 DNA reads TGTGCCAGCAGCTTGGACAGGGAGTCAGATACGCAGTATTTT.

V gene TRBV7-2 combines with J gene TRBJ2-3; D may correspond to TRBD1 or TRBD2 (6 bases each). CDR1 is SGHTA and CDR2 is FQGNSA in the germline V gene. The CDR3 sequence is 16 residues long. The V end was cut by 1 base, the J end by 6 bases, with 17 bases between. Written as DNA, the CDR3 is TGTGCCAGCAGCTTAGTGGGGCAGGGGAGGCGGGATACGCAGTATTTT. Amino acids: CASSLVGQGRRDTQYF.

The CDR3: CATRDRESGELFF. In nucleotides, the CDR3 is TGTGCCACCCGGGACAGGGAATCCGGGGAGCTGTTTTTT. The chain carries TRBV28 and TRBJ2-2, with 9 bases lining up with TRBD1. The CDR3 contains 13 residues. Germline-derived CDR1 and CDR2 are MDHEN and SYDVKM. Trimming removed 10 bases from V and 6 bases from J; junction bases left unmatched: 6.

This clonotype showed up just a few times. The gene calls are TRBV5-1 and TRBJ2-2; possible D gene TRBD1, 6 bases. Germline V gene data show CDR1 as SGHRS and CDR2 as YFSETQ. The CDR3 is 16 residues long. Trimming pared 2 bases from V and 0 bases from J, leaving 11 bases between. As DNA, the CDR3 is TGCGCCAGCAGCTTTTCCGGGACACCGAACACCGGGGAGCTGTTTTTT. It codes for CASSFSGTPNTGELFF.

The sample holds a few counts of this clonotype. The DNA of the CDR3 is TGTGCCAGCAGCCCCCGGACAATCCCCGGCGATGAGCAGTTCTTC. It specifies CASSPRTIPGDEQFF. This rearrangement joins TRBV13 to TRBJ2-1; D is perhaps TRBD1 (5 bases). CDR1 is PRHDT, CDR2 FYEKMQ, per germline (reference sequence). There are 15 residues in the CDR3. The V gene lost 5 bases and the J gene lost 8 bases, with 19 bases spanning the gap.

This clonotype was counted a few times. V is TRBV15 and J is TRBJ1-5; D remains unclear. CDR1 is LNHNV and CDR2 is YYDKDF in the germline V gene (reference sequence). The length of the CDR3 is 17 residues. Deletions cut 0 bases from V and 0 bases from J, with 12 bases between. CDR3 sequence (DNA): TGTGCCACCAGCAGAGATAGCGGTCCATTTAGCAATCAGCCCCAGCATTTT. This codes for CATSRDSGPFSNQPQHF.

The chain joins TRBV27 to TRBJ2-7, with D possibly TRBD2 on 7 matching bases. The CDR3 length is 14 residues. The V and J ends lost 2 bases and 5 bases respectively, with 13 bases between them. The V gene's germline CDR1 is MNHEY and CDR2 SMNVEV (reference sequence). Here the CDR3 DNA reads TGTGCCAGCAGTTTAAAGGGGGGGACCCACGAGCAGTACTTC. It codes for CASSLKGGTHEQYF.

The J gene is TRBJ2-2, the V gene TRBV14; D unclear. V was pared by 3 bases and J by 4 bases, with 9 bases between. Germline lookup yields CDR1 SGHDN and CDR2 FVKESK. This CDR3 contains 14 residues. For the CDR3, the DNA is TGTGCCAGCAGCCACAGTCACCGCACCGGGGAGCTGTTTTTT. This gives the protein CASSHSHRTGELFF.

The J gene is TRBJ2-3, the V gene TRBV7-3, with D hard to call. CDR1 and CDR2 (germline): SGHTA, FQGTGA. The V and J ends lost 3 bases and 1 base respectively, with 8 bases between them. The CDR3 length is 14 residues. The CDR3 nucleotides are TGTGCCAGCAGCTTTGGCGAGGGCACAGATACGCAGTATTTT. Translation gives CASSFGEGTDTQYF.

This rearrangement joins TRBV7-9 to TRBJ1-1; tentatively, D is TRBD1 (6 bases). Germline V lookup: CDR1 SEHNR, CDR2 FQNEAQ (reference sequence). V lost 4 bases and J lost 5, with 17 bases in between. This CDR3 has 15 amino acids. The CDR3: CASSSRTDQGTEAFF. The CDR3 DNA reads TGTGCCAGCAGCTCGCGGACAGACCAGGGGACTGAAGCTTTCTTT.

Points on this clonotype: Relative to the germline gene, one junction end is altered; a read error may explain this. The gene calls are TRBV6-5 and TRBJ2-3, with 11 positions matching TRBD2. CDR1 and CDR2 (germline): MNHEY, SVGAGI. This CDR3 is built from 16 residues. As DNA, the CDR3 is TGTGCCGGCAGCCCTTCGACTAGCGGGGGCACAGATACGCAGTATTTT. Protein: CAGSPSTSGGTDTQYF.

Regarding this clonotype: Relative to the germline gene, one junction end is altered; a read error may explain this. The chain joins TRBV4-3 to TRBJ2-2; 8 nucleotides match TRBD2. The germline CDR1 and CDR2 sequences are LGHNA and YSLEER. The CDR3 runs 17 residues. In DNA form, the CDR3 reads TGCGCCAGCAGCCAAGAGATATTAGCGGGACCCACCGGGGGGCTGTTTTTT. Amino acid sequence: CASSQEILAGPTGGLFF.

The chain links TRBV5-1 to TRBJ1-3; unclear D gene. CDR3 length equals 16 residues. Trimming removed 0 bases from V and 0 bases from J, with 10 bases in between. From germline, CDR1 is SGHRS and CDR2 YFSETQ. As DNA, the CDR3 is TGCGCCAGCAGCTTGGAGTTCGGGCTCTCTGGAAACACCATATATTTT. Translation: CASSLEFGLSGNTIYF.

This clonotype was seen only a few times. The chain recombines TRBV7-7 with TRBJ2-3; D gene unclear. V dropped 2 bases and J dropped 2 bases, with 8 bases sitting between them. The CDR3 is made up of 14 amino acids. Germline CDR1 is SSHAT and CDR2 is FNYEAQ (reference sequence). CDR3 nucleotides: TGTGCCAGCAGCTTAAATAAAAACACAGATACGCAGTATTTT. Amino acid sequence: CASSLNKNTDTQYF.

There are a few counts of this clonotype. The chain has TRBV4-3 and TRBJ1-5, with D unresolved. The CDR3 spans 15 residues. V was shortened by 2 bases and J by 3 bases, with 11 bases between the two germline ends. The germline gives CDR1 LGHNA, CDR2 YSLEER. The CDR3 coding sequence is TGCGCCAGCAGCCAAAAGCGGAGTACCAATCAGCCCCAGCATTTT. Translated, it gives CASSQKRSTNQPQHF.

This clonotype was counted between two and nine times. The chain couples TRBV28 to TRBJ1-5; 8 bases align to TRBD1. Germline V CDR1 and CDR2: MDHEN, SYDVKM. Trimming took 5 bases from V and 1 from J; bases not matched to a gene: 7. The CDR3 is 16 amino acids. The CDR3 DNA reads TGTGCCAGCAGTACCCGGACAGGGACGAGCAATCAGCCCCAGCATTTT. Its protein is CASSTRTGTSNQPQHF.

This chain links TRBV7-2 with TRBJ2-7, with 11 positions matching TRBD1. V was pared by 2 bases and J by 2 bases, with 8 bases of the junction left unmatched. Germline CDR1 is SGHTA and CDR2 is FQGNSA. The CDR3 is 17 residues long. The CDR3 here is CASSLLGQGESAYEQYF. The CDR3 nucleotides read TGTGCCAGCAGCTTATTGGGACAGGGGGAGTCCGCCTACGAGCAGTACTTC. The entire variable domain, with the rest obtained from reference TRBV7-2 and TRBJ2-7, is as follows: GAGVSQSPSNKVTEKGKDVELRCDPISGHTALYWYRQSLGQGLEFLIYFQGNSAPDKSGLPSDRFSAERTGGSVSTLTIQRTQQEDSAVYLCASSLLGQGESAYEQYFGPGTRLTVT.

The chain employs TRBV10-3 and TRBJ2-5; 7 positions match TRBD2. The germline V gene has CDR1 ENHRY and CDR2 SYGVKD. The V and J ends lost 3 bases and 3 bases, in that order; junction bases with no gene match: 13. CDR3 length: 17 residues. CDR3 in DNA: TGTGCCATCAGTGACGACCGGGACTACCATCCTGAAGAGACCCAGTACTTC. Encoded protein: CAISDDRDYHPEETQYF.